This T cell receptor (beta chain) was sequenced during a study of T-cell memory formation after mild COVID-19 (dated by TCRdb to the early 2020s). Study-level background: Most TCR sequence clusters were specific to one of the two donors. Two young, previously healthy adult volunteers made up the cohort, one male and one female. In a couple of donors, T-cell clones that expanded and contracted after mild COVID-19 were tracked by sequencing TCRalpha and TCRbeta repertoires over time. What the research found in general, with its limitations: Only a couple of mild cases were covered in the study, and larger cohorts including severe cases with pre-infection samples were considered necessary. Contracting CD4+ clones turned up mainly in the CM and EM memory subsets, whereas EMRA was where CD8+ clones were enriched. The second-wave clones that peaked on day 37 were not confirmed to be SARS-CoV-2 specific. Some responding clones were found in pre-infection memory, which suggests that pre-existing cross-reactive memory T cells took part in the SARS-CoV-2 response. Clones that contracted from day 15 to 85 showed balanced CD4/CD8 phenotypes, whereas a second wave of clones that expanded from day 15 to 37 leaned towards CD4+.

The cysteine opens and the phenylalanine closes a CDR3 of 15 amino acids. The retained sequence is limited to the CDR3, 45 bases, with the frame set at the first base. Taken from the germline V gene, the CDR1 and CDR2 loops are MGHDK and SYGVNS. The germline V and J ends show losses of 6 bases and 5 bases respectively, and no gene match explains 9 bases of the junction. Ficoll-Paque density gradient centrifugation was used to isolate PBMCs. This clonotype was recorded at least ten times. The clone's antigen remains unknown. There are no base qualities to consult, and no much larger clone falls within one base. Reads for this sample came from an Illumina NovaSeq 6000. TCRalpha and TCRbeta cDNA libraries were constructed by 5'RACE with constant-segment primers, with sample barcodes and unique molecular identifiers being introduced. Trizol reagent was used to extract RNA from every sample. Amplification of the libraries took two PCR steps, and the second step added a second sample barcode plus Illumina TruSeq adapters. Libraries were sequenced on an Illumina NovaSeq with 2 x 150 bp paired-end reads. In the original analysis: Demultiplexing of reads and collapsing into UMI-guided consensus sequences were performed with migec v1.2.7. Using mixcr v2.1.11, UMI consensuses were aligned to TRA and TRB V and J templates and then assembled into clonotypes. A clonotype was counted as expanded or contracted only when both edgeR and NoisET called the clonotype significant, with the noise models trained on biological replicates. For edgeR calls, the cutoffs were a false discovery rate-adjusted p below 0.01 and a log2 fold-change threshold of 1. As an exploratory analysis of dynamics, max-normalized trajectories of the 1000 most abundant clonotypes were examined with PCA combined with hierarchical clustering. Separately sequenced CD4+ and CD8+ repertoires were used to assign a CD4 or CD8 phenotype to each responding clone. The public sequencing data were trimmed at Q25 with fastp and processed into clonotypes with MiXCR by TCRdb, which kept only in-frame beta chains. Rows with a matching CDR3 protein are joined into one entry that keeps the most common DNA and genes. The V and J calls and clone size are TCRdb's, not the authors'. The sample has 250,000 to 300,000 distinct CDR3 sequences on record, about 16% of them singletons. The ten top clones hold roughly 20% of the sample.

Source material: PBMCs or a T cell subset sorted from them (not recorded which). The chain employs TRBV25-1 and TRBJ2-7; 11 bases in the middle match TRBD1. The TCR was taken from a man aged 18-30 years who had mild COVID-19 (a few samples of this study predate the infection). The sample titles of this study are shuffled in the database, so cell type and time point are left out; the donor was told from shared clones. Read as DNA, the sequence is TGTGCCAGCAGCCGCTGGACAGGGGGCTACAACGAGCAGTACTTC. The translation is CASSRWTGGYNEQYF.